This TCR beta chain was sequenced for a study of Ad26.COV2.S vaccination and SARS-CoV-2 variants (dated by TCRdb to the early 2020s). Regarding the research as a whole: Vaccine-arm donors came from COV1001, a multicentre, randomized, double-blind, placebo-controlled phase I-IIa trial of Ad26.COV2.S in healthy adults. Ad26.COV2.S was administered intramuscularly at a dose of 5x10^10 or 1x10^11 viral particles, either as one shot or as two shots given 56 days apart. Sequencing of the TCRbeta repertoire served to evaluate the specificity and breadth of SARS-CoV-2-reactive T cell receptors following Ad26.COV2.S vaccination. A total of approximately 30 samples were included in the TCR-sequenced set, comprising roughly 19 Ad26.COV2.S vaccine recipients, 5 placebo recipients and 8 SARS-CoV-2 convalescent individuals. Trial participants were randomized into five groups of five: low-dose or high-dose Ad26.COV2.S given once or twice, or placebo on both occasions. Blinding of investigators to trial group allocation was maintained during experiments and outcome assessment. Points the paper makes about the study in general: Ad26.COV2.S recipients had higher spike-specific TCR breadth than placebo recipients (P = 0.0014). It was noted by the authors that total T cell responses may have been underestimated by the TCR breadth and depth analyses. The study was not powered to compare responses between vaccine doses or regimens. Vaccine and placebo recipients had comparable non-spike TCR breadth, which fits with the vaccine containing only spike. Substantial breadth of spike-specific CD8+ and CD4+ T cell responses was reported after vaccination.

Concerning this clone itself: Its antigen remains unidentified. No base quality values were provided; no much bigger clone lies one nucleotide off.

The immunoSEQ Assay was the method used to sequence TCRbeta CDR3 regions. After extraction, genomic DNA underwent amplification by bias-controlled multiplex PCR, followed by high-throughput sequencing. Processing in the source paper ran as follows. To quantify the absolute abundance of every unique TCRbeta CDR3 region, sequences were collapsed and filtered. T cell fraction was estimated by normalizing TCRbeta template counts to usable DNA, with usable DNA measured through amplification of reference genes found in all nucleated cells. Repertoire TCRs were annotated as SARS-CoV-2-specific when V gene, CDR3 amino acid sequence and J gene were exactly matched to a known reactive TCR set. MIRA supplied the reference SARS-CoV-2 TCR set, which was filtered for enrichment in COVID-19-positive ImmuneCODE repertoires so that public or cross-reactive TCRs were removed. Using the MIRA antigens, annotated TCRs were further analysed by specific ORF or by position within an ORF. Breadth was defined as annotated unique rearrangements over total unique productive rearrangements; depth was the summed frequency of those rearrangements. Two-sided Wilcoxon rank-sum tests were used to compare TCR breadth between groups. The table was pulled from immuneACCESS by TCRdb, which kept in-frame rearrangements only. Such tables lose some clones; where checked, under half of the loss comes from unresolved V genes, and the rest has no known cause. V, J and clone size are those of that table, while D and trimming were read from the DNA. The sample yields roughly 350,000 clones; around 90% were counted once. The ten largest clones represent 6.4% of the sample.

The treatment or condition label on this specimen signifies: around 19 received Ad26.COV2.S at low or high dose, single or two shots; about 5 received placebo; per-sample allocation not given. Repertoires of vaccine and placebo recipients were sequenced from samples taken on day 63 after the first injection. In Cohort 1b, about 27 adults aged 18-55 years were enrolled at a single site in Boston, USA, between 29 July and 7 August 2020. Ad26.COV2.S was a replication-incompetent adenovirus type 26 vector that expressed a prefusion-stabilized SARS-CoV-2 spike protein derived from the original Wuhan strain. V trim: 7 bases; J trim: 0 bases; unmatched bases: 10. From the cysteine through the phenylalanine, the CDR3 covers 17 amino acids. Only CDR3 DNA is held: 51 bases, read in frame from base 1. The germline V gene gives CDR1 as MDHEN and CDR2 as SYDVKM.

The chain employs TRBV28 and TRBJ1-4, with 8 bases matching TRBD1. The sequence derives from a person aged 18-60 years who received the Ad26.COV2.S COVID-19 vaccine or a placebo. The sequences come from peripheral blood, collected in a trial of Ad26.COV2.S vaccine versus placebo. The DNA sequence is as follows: TGTGCCAGCACCCGAAGGGACAGGCGAACAACTAATGAAAAACTGTTTTTT. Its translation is CASTRRDRRTTNEKLFF.